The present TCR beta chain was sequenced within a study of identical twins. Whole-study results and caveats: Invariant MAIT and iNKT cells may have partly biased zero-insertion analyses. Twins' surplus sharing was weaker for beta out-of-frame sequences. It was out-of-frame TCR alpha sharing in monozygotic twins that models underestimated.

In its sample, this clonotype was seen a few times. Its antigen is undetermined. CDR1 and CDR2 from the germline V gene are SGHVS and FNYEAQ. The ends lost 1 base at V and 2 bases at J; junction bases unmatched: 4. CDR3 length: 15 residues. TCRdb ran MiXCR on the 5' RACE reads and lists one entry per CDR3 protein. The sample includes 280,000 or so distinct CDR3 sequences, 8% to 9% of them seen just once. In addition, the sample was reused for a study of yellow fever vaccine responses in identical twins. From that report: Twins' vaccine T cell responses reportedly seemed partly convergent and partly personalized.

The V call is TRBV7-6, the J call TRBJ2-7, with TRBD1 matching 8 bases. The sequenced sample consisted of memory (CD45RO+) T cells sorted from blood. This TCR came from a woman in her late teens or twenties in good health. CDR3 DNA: TGTGCCAGCAGCTTAGGGACAGGGAGAGCCTACGAGCAGTACTTC. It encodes CASSLGTGRAYEQYF. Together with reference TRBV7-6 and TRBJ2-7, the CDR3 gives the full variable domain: GAGVSQSPRYKVTKRGQDVALRCDPISGHVSLYWYRQALGQGPEFLTYFNYEAQQDKSGLPNDRFSAERPEGSISTLTIQRTEQRDSAMYRCASSLGTGRAYEQYFGPGTRLTVT.